This paragraph covers one T cell receptor beta chain sequence. The antigen is undetermined. Primers included in the PCR were 60 Vbeta and 13 Jbeta primers. Measured with immunoSEQ multiplex PCR; TCRdb has only the in-frame clones, and not every one. This table holds about 190,000 clones, more than 85% found once. The CDR3 consists of 12 residues. V was shortened by 6 bases and J by 6 bases, with 8 bases between the two germline ends. Germline V gene data show CDR1 as SGHVS and CDR2 as FQNEAQ. This sample is part of a study of cytomegalovirus exposure and HLA in healthy donors. Study results and limitations: In a later analysis, at a false discovery rate of 0.05, roughly 16,000 TCR beta sequences matched HLA alleles.

V usage is TRBV7-8 and J usage is TRBJ2-2; D gene unclear. The TCR originated in a young woman in good health and CMV-seronegative. The sequenced material came from PBMCs. In nucleotides, the CDR3 is TGTGCCAGCAGATGGGCAGCCGGGGAGCTGTTTTTT. Translation: CASRWAAGELFF.